Listed here are 23 T cell receptor beta chains from one sample, sequenced in a study of Graves' ophthalmopathy and Graves' hyperthyroidism. The sequenced template was RNA, covering the TCR beta CDR3 region. HTBI primers primed a first-round RT-PCR, and a second-round multiplex PCR followed. TCRdb independently ran MiXCR on the multiplex PCR reads; one entry per CDR3 protein. The table includes around 1,200,000 distinct CDR3 sequences, about 40% detected once. The sequencing input was peripheral blood or thyroid tissue (not recorded which). The source is an adult man with Graves' hyperthyroidism.

Regarding this clonotype: A much larger clone differs from this one at a single base, so this may be a read error. The J gene is TRBJ1-3, the V gene TRBV7-9; no clear D. Looked up from germline, CDR1 is SEHNR and CDR2 is FQNEAQ (reference sequence). The CDR3 consists of 11 residues. The CDR3: CASIEGNSIYF. CDR3 bases: TGTGCCAGCATCGAGGGAAACTCCATATATTTT.

The gene calls are TRBV5-4 and TRBJ2-7, with D unresolved. The CDR3 runs to 14 residues. V gave up 1 base and J gave up 3 bases, with 11 bases separating them. Germline V gene sequence: CDR1 SGHNT, CDR2 YYREEE (reference sequence). This chain's CDR3 is CASSLFNTVYEQYF. The CDR3 nucleotides are TGTGCCAGCAGCTTGTTCAATACAGTCTACGAGCAGTACTTC.

This chain connects TRBV29-1 to TRBJ2-7; possibly TRBD2 for D (5 bases). The V end was cut by 1 base, the J end by 2 bases, with 21 bases between. Germline values: CDR1 SQVTM, CDR2 ANQGSEA. The CDR3 consists of 17 residues. In DNA, the CDR3 is TGCAGCGTTGAAGTCCCGGGTCGGGGTTCGGGAACCTACGAGCAGTACTTC. This gives the protein CSVEVPGRGSGTYEQYF.

The V and J genes are TRBV28 and TRBJ1-6; 8 positions match TRBD1. The CDR3 length is 17 residues. With 7 bases clipped from V and 6 bases from J, the junction kept 14 bases outside the gene matches. Germline V gene lookup returns CDR1 MDHEN and CDR2 SYDVKM. CDR3 bases: TGTGCCAGCACCCCCCCCGCAACAGGGGGTCGTAATTCACCCCTCCACTTT. Protein sequence: CASTPPATGGRNSPLHF.

This clonotype appeared a single time. A much bigger clone sits one base away, suggesting this may be a read error. The CDR3 bases are TGTGCCAGCAGCCGACCAGGACAGGCTAACTATGGCTACGCCTTC. This gives the protein CASSRPGQANYGYAF. The J gene is TRBJ1-2, the V gene TRBV7-2; 7 bases match TRBD1. The germline gives CDR1 SGHTA, CDR2 FQGNSA. The CDR3 runs 15 residues.

This clonotype appeared many times. The chain is built from TRBV7-2 and TRBJ1-5; D ambiguous. Per germline, CDR1 SGHTA and CDR2 FQGNSA. V dropped 5 bases and J dropped 4 bases, with 15 bases sitting between them. This CDR3 region has 15 residues. The CDR3 DNA sequence: TGTGCCAGCAGCCCTAGAATGACACAGAATCAGCCCCAGCATTTT. Protein sequence: CASSPRMTQNQPQHF.

Regarding this clonotype: This may be a read error, as it is one base from a much larger clone. V is TRBV7-9 and J is TRBJ2-5; TRBD2 matches 10 bases. Germline V gene sequence: CDR1 SEHNR, CDR2 FQNEAQ (reference sequence). This CDR3 is built from 17 residues. CDR3 bases: TGTACCAGCAGCTTAGAACTAGCGGGGATTTTAGGGGAGACCCAGTACTTC. Protein: CTSSLELAGILGETQYF. Combining the CDR3 with reference TRBV7-9 and TRBJ2-5 gives the whole variable domain DTGVSQNPRHKITKRGQNVTFRCDPISEHNRLYWYRQTLGQGPEFLTYFQNEAQLEKSRLLSDRFSAERPKGSFSTLEIQRTEQGDSAMYLCTSSLELAGILGETQYFGPGTRLLVL.

Many counts were recorded for this clonotype. The chain links TRBV7-9 to TRBJ1-1, with 8 bases that match TRBD1. V lost 5 bases to trimming and J lost 3 bases; unmatched junction nucleotides: 8. The CDR3 sequence is 15 residues long. Germline CDR1 is SEHNR and CDR2 is FQNEAQ (reference sequence). The CDR3 region is CASSHPDRDDTEAFF. In DNA, the CDR3 is TGTGCCAGCAGCCACCCGGACAGGGATGACACTGAAGCTTTCTTT.

The chain uses TRBV28 and TRBJ1-1; perhaps TRBD1 as D (5 bases). V lost 3 bases to trimming and J lost 7 bases, with 12 bases between them. Germline-derived CDR1 and CDR2 are MDHEN and SYDVKM. The CDR3 runs to 13 residues. The CDR3 loop reads CASSFLQESEAFF. The CDR3 bases are TGTGCCAGCAGTTTCCTACAGGAGAGTGAAGCTTTCTTT.

Remarks on this clonotype: This may come from a read error, since a much larger clone is one base off. This sequence joins TRBV25-1 and TRBJ2-7; D possibly corresponds to TRBD1 (6 bases). Germline lookup yields CDR1 MGHDK and CDR2 SYGVNS. The V end lost 5 bases, the J end lost 0 bases, and 14 bases lay between the germline ends. This CDR3 is built from 15 residues. CDR3: CASSYGRGYSYEQYF. The CDR3, as DNA: TGTGCCAGCAGTTATGGCAGGGGTTACTCCTACGAGCAGTACTTC.

J is TRBJ2-5 and V is TRBV2; 10 positions match TRBD1. The germline gives CDR1 SNHLY, CDR2 FYNNEI. CDR3 size: 15 residues. V shed 6 bases and J 5 bases; nucleotides not matched to a gene: 9. For the CDR3, the DNA is TGTGCCAGCAGACCGGGACAGGGGTTTGGTGAGACCCAGTACTTC. This codes for CASRPGQGFGETQYF.

The chain couples TRBV12-3 or TRBV12-4 to TRBJ2-7; D is perhaps TRBD1 (7 bases). The CDR3 is 19 residues long. Trimming took off 5 bases at V and 3 bases at J, with 29 bases between the two ends. CDR3 residues: CASSRHHQTGTAEGYEQYF. The CDR3 region has the DNA TGTGCCAGCAGTCGCCATCATCAAACCGGGACAGCGGAGGGCTACGAGCAGTACTTC.

This sequence joins TRBV20-1 and TRBJ1-5; D is possibly TRBD1 (5 bases). Germline-derived CDR1 and CDR2 are DFQATT and SNEGSKA (reference sequence). The CDR3 runs to 15 residues. V dropped 5 bases and J dropped 11 bases, with 25 bases sitting between them. The CDR3 nucleotides read TGCAGTGCTGAACTAGCGGGGGTTATACAAGAGACCCAGCATTTT. Translation gives CSAELAGVIQETQHF.

This clonotype was observed a handful of times. This chain links TRBV6-5 with TRBJ1-1; possible D gene TRBD1, 6 bases. The CDR3 runs 12 residues. Per germline, CDR1 MNHEY and CDR2 SVGAGI. V lost 5 bases to trimming and J lost 7 bases, with 11 bases between them. CDR3: CASSRTASEAFF. The CDR3 DNA reads as TGTGCCAGCAGTCGGACAGCCAGTGAAGCTTTCTTT.

This clonotype was seen only a few times. This chain joins TRBV6-6 and TRBJ1-1, with D perhaps TRBD1 (6 bases). The CDR3 consists of 15 residues. V lost 0 bases, J lost 5 bases, and 13 bases lay in between. Per the germline V gene, CDR1 is MNHNY and CDR2 is SVGAGI (reference sequence). The CDR3 region has the DNA TGTGCCAGCAGTTACTCGAATTCAGGGGCTACTGAAGCTTTCTTT. Translating gives CASSYSNSGATEAFF.

The chain links TRBV7-2 to TRBJ2-1; possibly TRBD1 for D (6 bases). The ends were cut back, 5 bases at V and 0 bases at J, with 11 bases in the middle. CDR3 size: 15 residues. Per germline, CDR1 SGHTA and CDR2 FQGNSA. The chain's CDR3 is CASSPQQGSYNEQFF. The CDR3 DNA is TGTGCCAGCAGCCCGCAACAGGGCTCCTACAATGAGCAGTTCTTC.

This clonotype was counted many times. V gene TRBV29-1 combines with J gene TRBJ1-6; weak D call: TRBD1 (6 bases). Germline loops: CDR1 SQVTM, CDR2 ANQGSEA. V shed 7 bases and J shed 8 bases, with 15 bases lying between them. The CDR3 contains 13 residues. This CDR3 is CSARDTQDSPLHF. Here the CDR3 DNA reads TGCAGCGCACGGGACACGCAGGATTCACCCCTCCACTTT.

Ten or more counts support this clonotype. The J gene is TRBJ2-7, the V gene TRBV20-1; D possibly corresponds to TRBD2 (6 bases). Germline CDR1 reads DFQATT; CDR2 reads SNEGSKA (reference sequence). Trimming took 6 bases from V and 2 from J, leaving 17 bases between them. The CDR3 is 14 residues long. The CDR3 DNA reads TGCAGTGCACGACGGGACTCCGCGGCCTACGAGCAGTACTTC. This sequence encodes CSARRDSAAYEQYF.

V and J are TRBV19 and TRBJ2-6, with TRBD2 identical over 10 bases. The length of the CDR3 is 17 residues. Germline lookup yields CDR1 LNHDA and CDR2 SQIVND (reference sequence). The ends lost 8 bases at V and 4 bases at J; junction bases unmatched: 11. The CDR3 here is CASRASGGWTGANVLTF. The CDR3 DNA sequence: TGTGCCAGTCGGGCTAGCGGGGGCTGGACCGGGGCCAACGTCCTGACTTTC.

The chain is built from TRBV3-1 and TRBJ1-1; TRBD1 agrees at 9 bases. The germline gives CDR1 LGHDT, CDR2 YNNKEL (reference sequence). J lost 5 bases, V lost 1 base, and 5 bases had no gene match. The CDR3 has 15 residues. CDR3 loop: CASSQADRGRTEAFF. DNA of the CDR3: TGTGCCAGCAGCCAAGCGGACAGGGGAAGAACTGAAGCTTTCTTT.

V is TRBV29-1 and J is TRBJ2-7; possible D gene TRBD2, 5 bases. Germline CDR1 and CDR2: SQVTM and ANQGSEA. Trimming took 7 bases from V and 3 from J, leaving 13 bases between them. The CDR3 extends over 12 amino acids. Here the CDR3 DNA reads TGCAGCGCTGGACGGGGTGTCTACGAGCAGTACTTC. Translated: CSAGRGVYEQYF.

Ten or more counts support this clonotype. Here the CDR3 DNA reads TGTGCCAGCAGCTGGGGCGACAGGGGGCATGAAAAACTGTTTTTT. Its protein is CASSWGDRGHEKLFF. The chain has TRBV7-9 and TRBJ1-4; TRBD1 aligns across 10 bases. The CDR3 is made up of 15 amino acids. Germline CDR1 is SEHNR and CDR2 is FQNEAQ (reference sequence). V was pared by 4 bases and J by 6 bases, with 5 bases of the junction left unmatched.

In regard to this clonotype: At one boundary the junction diverges from the germline segment, which might be a read error. The chain employs TRBV10-3 and TRBJ2-5; D is undetermined. The CDR3 is 13 amino acids. Germline CDR1 is ENHRY and CDR2 is SYGVKD. The CDR3 sequence: CASSPLVRGTQYF. The CDR3 bases are TGTGCCAGCAGTCCCCTAGTCCGCGGGACCCAGTACTTC.